These T cell receptor beta chains were read from a single sample in a study of shared clonotypes between healthy human individuals. Assay used: immunoSEQ multiplex PCR; TCRdb lists only in-frame clones, some missing. The repertoire holds fewer than 2.5 million clones, with 93% as singletons. Sequenced sample: naive CD4+ T cells from PBMCs. The source is a man in his late teens or twenties in good health. Some clones in this sample may be carry-over from other donors' samples. Each CDR3 is given with its conserved first and last residue. D genes are given only for firm matches. A clone size is listed for some rows: how often the clone was seen (once, few, many), or a class if it is expanded.

size: -
J: TRBJ2-3
length: 13
V: TRBV29-1
D: TRBD1
DNA: TGCAGCGTCCGGGACAGTAGCACAGATACGCAGTATTTT
CDR3: CSVRDSSTDTQYF

size: -
J: TRBJ1-2
length: 12
V: TRBV6-5
D: -
DNA: TGTGCCACCTCCCCAGCTAACTATGGCTACACCTTC
CDR3: CATSPANYGYTF

size: -
J: TRBJ2-1
length: 15
V: TRBV4-1
D: TRBD1
DNA: TGCGCCAGCAGCCAAGTGCTGGACAGGGGCGATGAGCAGTTCTTC
CDR3: CASSQVLDRGDEQFF

size: -
J: TRBJ2-1
length: 12
V: TRBV7-3
D: -
DNA: TGTGCCAGCAGCTTAAGGGACAATGAGCAGTTCTTC
CDR3: CASSLRDNEQFF

size: -
J: TRBJ2-7
length: 15
V: TRBV5-8
D: TRBD1
DNA: TGTGCCAGCAGCTTGGCGGGACAGGGGCTCTACGAGCAGTACTTC
CDR3: CASSLAGQGLYEQYF

size: -
J: TRBJ2-6
length: 17
V: TRBV19
D: -
DNA: TGTGCCAGTAGTATAGGCCCGGCCCCTCCTGGGGCCAACGTCCTGACTTTC
CDR3: CASSIGPAPPGANVLTF

size: -
J: TRBJ2-2
length: 14
V: TRBV9
D: -
DNA: TGTGCCAGCAGCGTAGAAGGGTTCACCGGGGAGCTGTTTTTT
CDR3: CASSVEGFTGELFF

size: -
J: TRBJ2-2
length: 13
V: TRBV29-1
D: -
DNA: TGCAGCGTTGAAGCCACCCTAAGCCGAGAGCTGTTTTTT
CDR3: CSVEATLSRELFF

size: once
J: TRBJ1-2
length: 16
V: TRBV10-2
D: TRBD1
DNA: TGCGCCAGCAGTGAGCGGCCCGGGACAGGGCCCTATGGCTACACCTTC
CDR3: CASSERPGTGPYGYTF

size: -
J: TRBJ1-2
length: 14
V: TRBV18
D: -
DNA: TGTGCCAGCTCACCAGGGCAACCCCAGGGTGGCTACACCTTC
CDR3: CASSPGQPQGGYTF

size: -
J: TRBJ2-5
length: 15
V: TRBV5-1
D: -
DNA: TGCGCCAGCAGCTTCTCCGGGACACCCCAAGAGACCCAGTACTTC
CDR3: CASSFSGTPQETQYF

size: -
J: TRBJ2-7
length: 16
V: TRBV28
D: -
DNA: TGTGCCAGCAGTTTATTCGGCAGGGAAGGGTCCTACGAGCAGTACTTC
CDR3: CASSLFGREGSYEQYF

size: -
J: TRBJ1-5
length: 14
V: TRBV10-3
D: -
DNA: TGTGCCATCAGTGAGTCTCAGACGAATCAGCCCCAGCATTTT
CDR3: CAISESQTNQPQHF

size: -
J: TRBJ1-4
length: 15
V: TRBV4-3
D: -
DNA: TGCGCCAGCAGCCAAAGTTTCGGGGAAAAAGGAAAACTGTTTTTT
CDR3: CASSQSFGEKGKLFF

size: -
J: TRBJ2-5
length: 13
V: TRBV7-2
D: -
DNA: TGTGCCAGCAGCTCTCAAATTTCCGAGACCCAGTACTTC
CDR3: CASSSQISETQYF

size: -
J: TRBJ2-3
length: 16
V: TRBV15
D: -
DNA: TGTGCCACCAGCAGCAACCCAGTAGGGGAAGGAGATACGCAGTATTTT
CDR3: CATSSNPVGEGDTQYF

size: once
J: TRBJ2-4
length: 14
V: TRBV7-9
D: -
DNA: TGTGCCAGCAGCTCACTCCGCCCGAAGGACATTCAGTACTTC
CDR3: CASSSLRPKDIQYF

size: -
J: TRBJ2-3
length: 16
V: TRBV7-8
D: TRBD2
DNA: TGTGCCAGCAGCTTAAACCCTAGCGGTAGCACAGATACGCAGTATTTT
CDR3: CASSLNPSGSTDTQYF

size: -
J: TRBJ2-2
length: 14
V: TRBV30
D: -
DNA: TGTGCCTGCACGGAGGCAGGGGCCACCGGGGAGCTGTTTTTT
CDR3: CACTEAGATGELFF

size: -
J: TRBJ2-1
length: 14
V: TRBV28
D: TRBD1
DNA: TGTGCCAGCAGTTTGACAGGGCCCTACAATGAGCAGTTCTTC
CDR3: CASSLTGPYNEQFF

size: -
J: TRBJ2-1
length: 12
V: TRBV29-1
D: TRBD1
DNA: TGCAGCGTTTCAGGCCCCGGGACAGGGTGGTTCTTC
CDR3: CSVSGPGTGWFF

size: -
J: TRBJ2-3
length: 14
V: TRBV29-1
D: -
DNA: TGCAGCGTTGAGGCAGGGCGAGGGACAGATACGCAGTATTTT
CDR3: CSVEAGRGTDTQYF

size: once
J: TRBJ2-3
length: 15
V: TRBV27
D: TRBD2
DNA: TGTGCCAGCAGTTTGAGGCGGGAGCCCACAGATACGCAGTATTTT
CDR3: CASSLRREPTDTQYF

size: -
J: TRBJ2-5
length: 13
V: TRBV5-1
D: -
DNA: TGCGCCAGCAGCTCCGTTAGGCCAGAGACCCAGTACTTC
CDR3: CASSSVRPETQYF

size: -
J: TRBJ1-6
length: 14
V: TRBV29-1
D: TRBD1
DNA: TGCAGCGTCCGGACAGGGGGCGCCGATTCACCCCTCCACTTT
CDR3: CSVRTGGADSPLHF

size: once
J: TRBJ2-2
length: 15
V: TRBV18
D: TRBD2
DNA: TGTGCCAGCTCACAAACTAGCGGGAGTGCCGGGGAGCTGTTTTTT
CDR3: CASSQTSGSAGELFF

size: -
J: TRBJ2-7
length: 14
V: TRBV6-6
D: TRBD2
DNA: TGTGCCAGCAGGGCCGGGACTAGCTCCTACGAGCAGTACTTC
CDR3: CASRAGTSSYEQYF

size: -
J: TRBJ1-2
length: 15
V: TRBV5-1
D: TRBD1
DNA: TGCGCCAGCAGCTTGGAGGCAGGGGGCGCCTATGGCTACACCTTC
CDR3: CASSLEAGGAYGYTF

size: -
J: TRBJ2-1
length: 13
V: TRBV7-9
D: TRBD2
DNA: TGTGCCAGCAGCCCGGGGACTAGGGGTGAGCAGTTCTTC
CDR3: CASSPGTRGEQFF

size: -
J: TRBJ2-7
length: 15
V: TRBV6-5
D: TRBD1
DNA: TGTGCCAGCAGTGCCGGGACAGGGAGCTCCTACGAACAGTACTTC
CDR3: CASSAGTGSSYEQYF

size: -
J: TRBJ2-6
length: 16
V: TRBV28
D: -
DNA: TGTGCCAGCAGTGAGCCCACGGACGCCGGGGCCAACGTCCTGACTTTC
CDR3: CASSEPTDAGANVLTF

size: -
J: TRBJ2-3
length: 18
V: TRBV9
D: -
DNA: TGTGCCAGCAGCGTATTCCCCTTGGGGGGGGGCGGCACAGATACGCAGTATTTT
CDR3: CASSVFPLGGGGTDTQYF

size: -
J: TRBJ2-3
length: 14
V: TRBV18
D: -
DNA: TGTGCCAGCTCACCAAGGGGAGTCACAGATACGCAGTATTTT
CDR3: CASSPRGVTDTQYF

size: -
J: TRBJ2-3
length: 14
V: TRBV18
D: -
DNA: TGTGCCAGCTCACCACCCGGGACTCCTGACACGCAGTATTTT
CDR3: CASSPPGTPDTQYF

size: -
J: TRBJ1-2
length: 11
V: TRBV5-8
D: -
DNA: TGTGCCAGCAGCAGGGTAGGCGGCTACACCTTC
CDR3: CASSRVGGYTF

size: -
J: TRBJ2-2
length: 16
V: TRBV30
D: TRBD1
DNA: TGTGCCTGGAGTGCCGCAACAGGGGGCAACACCGGGGAGCTGTTTTTT
CDR3: CAWSAATGGNTGELFF

size: -
J: TRBJ1-1
length: 12
V: TRBV28
D: -
DNA: TGTGCCAGCAGTAGGACTGTTACCAGAGCTTTCTTT
CDR3: CASSRTVTRAFF

size: -
J: TRBJ2-1
length: 15
V: TRBV12-5
D: -
DNA: TGTGCTAGTGGTTTAGCGGCTGAGTCCTACAATGAGCAGTTCTTC
CDR3: CASGLAAESYNEQFF

size: -
J: TRBJ2-5
length: 17
V: TRBV13
D: TRBD1
DNA: TGTGCCAGCAGCTCCCTACCGCAGGACAGGGGCCGGGAGACCCAGTACTTC
CDR3: CASSSLPQDRGRETQYF

size: -
J: TRBJ2-7
length: 12
V: TRBV5-1
D: TRBD1
DNA: TGCGCCAGCAGCTTTGGGCAGGGGGTTCAGTACTTC
CDR3: CASSFGQGVQYF

size: -
J: TRBJ2-5
length: 13
V: TRBV30
D: -
DNA: TGTGCCTGGAGTGCAACTAAGCAAGAGACCCAGTACTTC
CDR3: CAWSATKQETQYF

size: -
J: TRBJ1-4
length: 14
V: TRBV7-9
D: TRBD1
DNA: TGTGCCAGCAGCCGGGACAGCACCAATGAAAAACTGTTTTTT
CDR3: CASSRDSTNEKLFF

size: -
J: TRBJ2-1
length: 17
V: TRBV5-1
D: TRBD2
DNA: TGCGCCAGCAGCGAAAGGACTAGCGGGGGCTTTTACAATGAGCAGTTCTTC
CDR3: CASSERTSGGFYNEQFF

size: -
J: TRBJ2-1
length: 12
V: TRBV29-1
D: TRBD1
DNA: TGCAGCGCCCCGGACGGACAGGGGGAGCAGTTCTTC
CDR3: CSAPDGQGEQFF

size: -
J: TRBJ2-7
length: 14
V: TRBV28
D: -
DNA: TGTGCCAGCACTCCGGGAAACAGGGCCTACGAGCAGTACTTC
CDR3: CASTPGNRAYEQYF

size: -
J: TRBJ2-2
length: 15
V: TRBV7-3
D: -
DNA: TGTGCCAGCAGCTTGGGACTGCCGAACACCGGGGAGCTGTTTTTT
CDR3: CASSLGLPNTGELFF

size: -
J: TRBJ1-1
length: 15
V: TRBV7-8
D: -
DNA: TGTGCCAGCAGCCTACGTGTCGGGGGGAACACTGAAGCTTTCTTT
CDR3: CASSLRVGGNTEAFF

size: -
J: TRBJ1-1
length: 13
V: TRBV5-1
D: -
DNA: TGCGCCAGCAGCCCGGGCGGGGCCCCTGAAGCTTTCTTT
CDR3: CASSPGGAPEAFF

size: -
J: TRBJ2-3
length: 17
V: TRBV5-3
D: -
DNA: TGTGCCAGAAGCCTCTACCAGGGCCATTGCAGCACAGATACGCAGTATTTT
CDR3: CARSLYQGHCSTDTQYF

size: -
J: TRBJ2-7
length: 12
V: TRBV19
D: -
DNA: TGTGCCAGTAAGATCAGCTCCTACGAGCAGTACTTC
CDR3: CASKISSYEQYF